This is a list of T cell receptor beta chains from one sample in a study of cytomegalovirus exposure and HLA in healthy donors. Here immunoSEQ multiplex PCR was the method, and the copy in TCRdb shows in-frame clones only, minus some. The record lists 93,000 or so clones, of which the ten most abundant hold about 3%. Sequences were obtained from PBMCs. The receptors come from a middle-aged man in good health and CMV-seronegative. The CDR3 runs from the conserved cysteine through the conserved F or W. The D gene is left open where the match is weak. Clone size is stated in some rows and not others, as once, few, many or a class when expanded.

TRBV27	TRBJ1-6	TRBD1	NA	CASSPGQVYSPLHF	TGTGCCAGCAGCCCGGGACAGGTTTATTCACCCCTCCACTTT
TRBV19	TRBJ1-1	TRBD1	NA	CASATGDLTEAFF	TGTGCCAGTGCCACAGGGGATTTAACTGAAGCTTTCTTT
TRBV5-4	TRBJ1-1	TRBD1	NA	CASSMDRLVNTEAFF	TGTGCCAGCAGCATGGACAGGCTGGTGAACACTGAAGCTTTCTTT
TRBV11-3	TRBJ2-2	TRBD1	NA	CASSLGQGAMTGELFF	TGTGCCAGCAGCTTAGGACAGGGGGCAATGACCGGGGAGCTGTTTTTT
TRBV9	TRBJ2-5	TRBD2	NA	CASSPGTSGTGGETQYF	TGTGCCAGCAGCCCCGGGACTAGCGGGACGGGAGGAGAGACCCAGTACTTC
TRBV6-6	TRBJ2-7	NA	NA	CASSYLYEQYF	TGTGCCAGCAGTTACCTTTACGAGCAGTACTTC
TRBV7-2	TRBJ1-4	TRBD1	NA	CASSRDRAEKLFF	TGTGCCAGCAGCCGGGACAGGGCGGAAAAACTGTTTTTT
TRBV6-5	TRBJ2-7	NA	NA	CASSYSPGSYEQYF	TGTGCCAGCAGTTACTCGCCAGGCTCCTACGAGCAGTACTTC
TRBV9	TRBJ2-1	TRBD2	NA	CASSSPRTSEYEQFF	TGTGCCAGCAGCTCCCCCCGGACTAGCGAGTATGAGCAGTTCTTC
TRBV5-4	TRBJ1-6	TRBD1	NA	CASSTGQGASPLHF	TGTGCCAGCAGCACGGGACAGGGGGCCTCACCCCTCCACTTT
TRBV19	TRBJ2-5	TRBD1	NA	CASSLQGLVETQYF	TGTGCCAGTAGTCTACAGGGGTTGGTAGAGACCCAGTACTTC
TRBV5-4	TRBJ2-7	TRBD1	NA	CASSPPTGTYEQYF	TGTGCCAGCAGCCCCCCGACAGGGACCTACGAGCAGTACTTC
TRBV5-1	TRBJ2-1	NA	NA	CASSWRDVSSYNEQFF	TGCGCCAGCAGCTGGAGGGACGTAAGCTCCTACAATGAGCAGTTCTTC
TRBV19	TRBJ2-5	TRBD2	NA	CASSRAGGQGETQYF	TGTGCCAGTAGTAGAGCGGGAGGGCAAGGAGAGACCCAGTACTTC
TRBV5-5	TRBJ1-1	NA	NA	CASSPPPGFPEAFF	TGTGCCAGCAGCCCACCCCCAGGGTTCCCTGAAGCTTTCTTT
TRBV7-9	TRBJ2-1	NA	NA	CASSTDSNEQFF	TGTGCCAGCAGCACCGACAGCAATGAGCAGTTCTTC
TRBV5-1	TRBJ2-2	TRBD1	NA	CASSHGQGTGELFF	TGCGCCAGCAGCCACGGACAGGGCACCGGGGAGCTGTTTTTT
TRBV30	TRBJ1-1	NA	NA	CAWTLGGAEAFF	TGTGCCTGGACCTTAGGGGGGGCTGAAGCTTTCTTT
TRBV7-8	TRBJ1-2	TRBD1	NA	CASSVIRGSDGYTF	TGTGCCAGCAGCGTCATCAGGGGGTCTGATGGCTACACCTTC
TRBV19	TRBJ2-2	NA	NA	CASSRGSGELFF	TGTGCCAGTAGTAGGGGCAGCGGGGAGCTGTTTTTT
TRBV4-2	TRBJ1-1	NA	NA	CASSQGDTVNTEAFF	TGTGCCAGCAGCCAGGGGGACACCGTGAACACTGAAGCTTTCTTT
TRBV5-6	TRBJ1-5	TRBD1	medium-sized	CASSLRDRGNQPQHF	TGTGCCAGCAGCTTGCGGGACAGGGGGAATCAGCCCCAGCATTTT
TRBV6-6	TRBJ1-2	TRBD1	NA	CASSTRQGWNGYTF	TGTGCCAGCAGTACCAGACAGGGATGGAATGGCTACACCTTC
TRBV5-6	TRBJ2-3	NA	NA	CASSLARDTQYF	TGTGCCAGCAGCTTGGCGCGAGATACGCAGTATTTT
TRBV7-9	TRBJ1-2	NA	NA	CASSLVRDSGYTF	TGTGCCAGCAGCTTAGTCAGGGACTCGGGCTACACCTTC
TRBV30	TRBJ1-2	TRBD1	NA	CAWKGGYYGYTF	TGTGCCTGGAAAGGGGGCTACTATGGCTACACCTTC
TRBV6-1	TRBJ1-5	NA	NA	CASSEGYDDGWQPQHF	TGTGCCAGCAGTGAAGGATATGACGACGGGTGGCAGCCCCAGCATTTT
TRBV5-1	TRBJ1-5	NA	NA	CASSLVAGQPQHF	TGCGCCAGCAGCTTGGTGGCGGGCCAGCCCCAGCATTTT
TRBV30	TRBJ1-4	TRBD1	NA	CAWSVTGAATNEKLFF	TGTGCCTGGAGTGTAACAGGGGCTGCAACTAATGAAAAACTGTTTTTT
TRBV19	TRBJ2-5	NA	NA	CASSIVIGGIETQYF	TGTGCCAGTAGTATAGTGATTGGGGGCATAGAGACCCAGTACTTC
TRBV7-9	TRBJ1-1	TRBD1	NA	CASSLGQGIGNTEAFF	TGTGCCAGCAGCCTAGGACAGGGAATAGGGAACACTGAAGCTTTCTTT
TRBV5-1	TRBJ2-7	NA	NA	CASSLGTPVRSYEQYF	TGCGCCAGCAGCTTGGGAACGCCAGTTCGCTCCTACGAGCAGTACTTC
TRBV7-2	TRBJ2-1	TRBD2	NA	CASSSIAGVSYNEQFF	TGTGCCAGCAGCTCAATAGCGGGAGTCTCTTACAATGAGCAGTTCTTC
TRBV11-3	TRBJ2-3	TRBD1	NA	CASSPQRQGAGDTQYF	TGTGCCAGCAGCCCGCAGAGACAGGGGGCGGGTGATACGCAGTATTTT
TRBV27	TRBJ2-7	NA	NA	CASSWAGTSSYEQYF	TGTGCCAGCAGTTGGGCCGGGACTTCCTCCTACGAGCAGTACTTC
TRBV30	TRBJ2-6	TRBD1	NA	CAWSGQGAGGANVLTF	TGTGCCTGGAGCGGACAGGGGGCAGGTGGGGCCAACGTCCTGACTTTC
TRBV4-3	TRBJ2-5	TRBD2	NA	CASSQGYGLAGEETQYF	TGCGCCAGCAGCCAAGGGTACGGACTAGCGGGAGAAGAGACCCAGTACTTC
TRBV2	TRBJ1-5	NA	NA	CASQVEGNQPQHF	TGTGCCAGCCAAGTTGAGGGCAATCAGCCCCAGCATTTT
TRBV6-5	TRBJ1-1	TRBD1	NA	CASTNRGVNTEAFF	TGTGCCAGCACCAACAGGGGGGTGAACACTGAAGCTTTCTTT
TRBV6-5	TRBJ1-5	TRBD1	NA	CASSSYSDRGNQPQHF	TGTGCCAGCAGTTCCTACTCGGACAGGGGCAATCAGCCCCAGCATTTT
TRBV6-6	TRBJ1-5	NA	NA	CASTTGLNQPQHF	TGTGCCAGTACTACAGGGCTTAATCAGCCCCAGCATTTT
TRBV19	TRBJ1-5	TRBD1	NA	CASSSRDRDNQPQHF	TGTGCCAGTAGTAGCCGGGACAGGGACAATCAGCCCCAGCATTTT
TRBV4-3	TRBJ2-1	NA	NA	CASSRAPLGGEQFF	TGCGCCAGCAGCCGAGCCCCCCTAGGAGGGGAGCAGTTCTTC
TRBV10-1	TRBJ2-3	NA	NA	CASSASTDTQYF	TGCGCCAGCAGTGCGAGCACAGATACGCAGTATTTT
TRBV7-2	TRBJ2-3	TRBD1	NA	CASSIDRGRDTQYF	TGTGCCAGCAGCATTGACAGGGGGCGAGATACGCAGTATTTT
TRBV2	TRBJ2-2	TRBD1	NA	CASRADRGRTGELFF	TGTGCCAGCAGAGCCGACAGGGGGCGGACCGGGGAGCTGTTTTTT
TRBV29-1	TRBJ1-2	NA	NA	CSVGIQGVDGYTF	TGCAGCGTGGGAATACAGGGTGTCGATGGCTACACCTTC
TRBV5-4	TRBJ2-7	TRBD1	NA	CASSGQGIGSLEQYF	TGTGCCAGCAGCGGACAGGGAATCGGTTCCCTCGAGCAGTACTTC
TRBV6-5	TRBJ2-7	NA	NA	CASSYSIARGYEQYF	TGTGCCAGCAGTTACTCGATAGCCAGGGGATACGAGCAGTACTTC
TRBV30	TRBJ1-5	TRBD1	NA	CAWSDRDPQPQHF	TGTGCCTGGAGCGACAGGGATCCTCAGCCCCAGCATTTT
TRBV10-3	TRBJ2-5	TRBD1	NA	CAISEGGRGPEETQYF	TGTGCCATCAGTGAGGGAGGCAGGGGGCCTGAAGAGACCCAGTACTTC
TRBV19	TRBJ2-1	TRBD1	NA	CASSLTGANEQFF	TGTGCCAGTAGCCTGACAGGGGCCAATGAGCAGTTCTTC
TRBV7-2	TRBJ2-7	NA	NA	CASSLNSGTYEQYF	TGTGCCAGCAGCTTGAATAGCGGAACCTACGAGCAGTACTTC